The 23 T cell receptor beta chains below all came from one sample that was sequenced in a study of blood T cells in healthy people across ages. A J-beta primer mix and a sample-barcoded 5' primer were used in a second PCR of roughly 7 to 12 cycles. TCRdb itself ran the 5' RACE reads through MiXCR, one entry per CDR3 protein. Of around 900,000 distinct CDR3 sequences listed, 51% are singletons. The sample comprised blood. The receptors were sampled from a woman aged 60-75 years in good health.

The sample holds a few counts of this clonotype. The chain has TRBV20-1 and TRBJ2-7, with 11 bases aligning to TRBD2. This CDR3 has 17 residues. Germline-derived CDR1 and CDR2 are DFQATT and SNEGSKA (reference sequence). V shed 0 bases, J shed 6 bases, and the junction held 13 bases outside the gene matches. The CDR3 DNA reads as TGCAGTGCTAGAGATCGTGCGACTAGCGGGACTCCCACCGAGCAGTACTTC. This gives the protein CSARDRATSGTPTEQYF.

The chain combines TRBV4-2 with TRBJ2-3; 8 bases fit TRBD1. The V segment lost 4 bases and the J segment 5 bases; nucleotides outside the gene matches: 5. This CDR3 is built from 14 residues. From germline, CDR1 is LGHNA and CDR2 YNFKEQ. The CDR3 DNA sequence: TGTGCCAGCAGCCGCTCAGGGGGCAGAGATACGCAGTATTTT. It specifies CASSRSGGRDTQYF.

The chain carries TRBV6-5 and TRBJ2-4, with D possibly being TRBD1 (6 bases). The J call may be faulty, since TRBJ2-7 better matches the DNA end. The CDR3 extends over 14 amino acids. CDR1 is MNHEY, CDR2 SVGAGI, per germline. CDR3 region: CASRTPGTNYEQYF. The CDR3 region has the DNA TGTGCCAGCCGGACCCCTGGGACAAACTACGAGCAGTACTTC.

The sample holds many counts of this clonotype. The V call is TRBV29-1, the J call TRBJ2-3, with D perhaps matching TRBD2 (6 bases). The CDR3 is 14 residues long. The ends were cut back, 8 bases at V and 2 bases at J, with 17 bases in the middle. CDR1 and CDR2 from the germline V gene are SQVTM and ANQGSEA. The CDR3 DNA reads as TGCAGCTTCCGACCTGGACTATCCACAGATACGCAGTATTTT. Translated, it gives CSFRPGLSTDTQYF.

V is TRBV25-1 and J is TRBJ2-5, with D possibly matching TRBD2 (5 bases). The CDR3 totals 14 residues. V shed 7 bases and J shed 11 bases, with 23 bases lying between them. The germline CDR1 and CDR2 sequences are MGHDK and SYGVNS. The CDR3 nucleotides read TGTGCCAGCATCTCTTCATCCAATTCGAGGGAGCAGTACTTC. Encoded protein: CASISSSNSREQYF.

This chain connects TRBV15 to TRBJ2-1; 9 bases line up with TRBD2. This CDR3 region has 18 residues. The germline gives CDR1 LNHNV, CDR2 YYDKDF (reference sequence). V shed 0 bases and J 7 bases; nucleotides not matched to a gene: 13. The CDR3 sequence: CATSRDPYLAGEINEQFF. The CDR3 nucleotides read TGTGCCACCAGCAGAGACCCCTACTTAGCGGGAGAGATTAATGAGCAGTTCTTC.

This clonotype was observed a handful of times. V gene TRBV7-2 combines with J gene TRBJ1-2; no definite D call. V gave up 4 bases and J gave up 1 base, with 13 bases separating them. CDR3 size: 15 residues. From germline, CDR1 is SGHTA and CDR2 FQGNSA. CDR3 in DNA: TGTGCCAGCAGCTACCAAAGGAGCATTAACTATGGCTACACCTTC. This translates into CASSYQRSINYGYTF.

V usage is TRBV7-2 and J usage is TRBJ2-5; perhaps TRBD1 as D (5 bases). Germline CDR1 is SGHTA and CDR2 is FQGNSA. CDR3 length equals 15 residues. The V end was cut by 5 bases, the J end by 0 bases, with 13 bases between. CDR3 residues: CASSIQWGDQETQYF. The DNA of the CDR3 is TGTGCCAGCAGCATACAGTGGGGCGACCAAGAGACCCAGTACTTC.

The chain combines TRBV6-1 with TRBJ2-7; D remains ambiguous. V was clipped by 6 bases and J by 5 bases, with 14 bases between them. The germline gives CDR1 MNHNS, CDR2 SASEGT. CDR3 size: 13 residues. This CDR3 reads CASRWGLEHEQYF. Written as DNA, the CDR3 is TGTGCCAGCAGATGGGGTTTGGAGCACGAGCAGTACTTC.

This clonotype was picked up a small number of times. J is TRBJ2-1 and V is TRBV29-1; 13 positions match TRBD2. The germline CDR1 and CDR2 sequences are SQVTM and ANQGSEA. Germline trimming cut 7 bases from V and 9 bases from J; bases unmatched to any gene: 9. The CDR3 contains 14 residues. CDR3 residues: CSGAGLAGVGEQFF. CDR3 bases: TGCAGCGGCGCCGGACTAGCGGGAGTTGGTGAGCAGTTCTTC.

V is TRBV2 and J is TRBJ2-2, with TRBD2 matching over 9 bases. V was clipped by 7 bases and J by 4 bases; unmatched bases: 4. The CDR3 is made up of 14 amino acids. CDR1 SNHLY and CDR2 FYNNEI come from the germline V gene. Here the CDR3 reads CASKVAGVTGELFF. The CDR3 DNA sequence: TGTGCCAGCAAGGTAGCGGGAGTCACCGGGGAGCTGTTTTTT.

This clonotype was seen a few times. The chain recombines TRBV29-1 with TRBJ2-1, with D uncertain. Per germline, CDR1 SQVTM and CDR2 ANQGSEA. The germline V and J ends were trimmed by 7 bases and 10 bases, with 14 bases remaining between them. This CDR3 has 11 amino acids. The CDR3: CSGYNRIEQFF. In DNA, the CDR3 is TGCAGCGGGTACAATCGGATAGAGCAGTTCTTC.

The chain has TRBV12-3 or TRBV12-4 and TRBJ2-2; 9 nucleotides line up with TRBD1. Unmatched junction bases numbered 10, after V lost 7 bases and J lost 7 bases. This CDR3 is 15 amino acids long. The CDR3 loop is CASTLQGALGGELFF. CDR3 sequence (DNA): TGTGCCAGCACCTTACAGGGGGCGCTCGGCGGGGAGCTGTTTTTT.

This rearrangement joins TRBV5-1 to TRBJ2-3; the match to TRBD2 covers 12 bases. Unmatched junction bases numbered 3, after V lost 2 bases and J lost 2 bases. There are 16 residues in the CDR3. The germline gives CDR1 SGHRS, CDR2 YFSETQ. The CDR3 bases are TGCGCCAGCAGCTTAGGACTAGCGGGATACACAGATACGCAGTATTTT. Protein: CASSLGLAGYTDTQYF.

Worth noting for this clonotype: A clone one base away is much larger, so this may be a read error. The chain joins TRBV7-3 to TRBJ2-1; D is ambiguous. CDR1 is SGHTA, CDR2 FQGTGA, per germline. The CDR3 sequence is 12 residues long. CDR3 sequence reads: CPSSLIGNEQFF. In nucleotides, the CDR3 is TGTCCCAGCAGCTTAATTGGGAATGAGCAGTTCTTC.

The chain couples TRBV4-1 to TRBJ2-5; possibly TRBD2 for D (6 bases). The J call may be incorrect, as the DNA end agrees better with TRBJ2-7. Germline V gene data show CDR1 as MGHRA and CDR2 as YSYEKL. The CDR3 has 13 amino acids. The CDR3 coding sequence is TGCGCCAGCAGAGCGGCGGGACGCGCCGAGCAGTACTTC. It yields the protein CASRAAGRAEQYF.

The V call is TRBV20-1, the J call TRBJ2-7; 9 bases match TRBD2. V dropped 3 bases and J dropped 4; count of bases not matched to a gene: 7. CDR3 size: 14 residues. Germline CDR1 reads DFQATT; CDR2 reads SNEGSKA (reference sequence). For the CDR3, the DNA is TGCAGTGCTAGGTGGGCGGGAGGGCGGTACGAGCAGTACTTC. As protein: CSARWAGGRYEQYF.

The rearrangement uses TRBV7-9 and TRBJ2-4, with D unresolved. The DNA end is more similar to TRBJ2-7, so the J call may be wrong. The germline V gene has CDR1 SEHNR and CDR2 FQNEAQ (reference sequence). The CDR3 runs to 12 residues. CDR3 amino acids: CASSVQTYEQYF. DNA of the CDR3: TGTGCCAGCAGCGTACAGACTTACGAGCAGTACTTC.

The V and J genes are TRBV20-1 and TRBJ2-3, with D hard to call. This CDR3 region has 14 residues. The V gene's germline CDR1 is DFQATT and CDR2 SNEGSKA (reference sequence). Trimming left V 2 bases short and J 4 bases short, with 13 bases between. The CDR3 coding sequence is TGCAGTGCTAGATTGCGTCCCCCCGCAGATACGCAGTATTTT. Translating it yields CSARLRPPADTQYF.

CDR3 sequence: CASSLFLVGNEQFF. CDR3 in DNA: TGTGCCAGCAGCTTATTTCTAGTAGGGAATGAGCAGTTCTTC. The chain recombines TRBV7-9 with TRBJ2-1, with D hard to call. The CDR3 is 14 residues long. Trimming stripped 2 bases from V and 7 bases from J, with 12 bases between. Germline CDR1 reads SEHNR; CDR2 reads FQNEAQ (reference sequence).

The rearrangement links TRBV27 to TRBJ2-5; D is possibly TRBD1 or TRBD2 (5 bases each). The V gene lost 4 bases and the J gene lost 5 bases, with 8 bases spanning the gap. Per the germline V gene, CDR1 is MNHEY and CDR2 is SMNVEV (reference sequence). CDR3 length: 12 amino acids. The CDR3 is CASSYWGETQYF. CDR3 DNA sequence: TGTGCCAGCAGTTACTGGGGGGAGACCCAGTACTTC.

J is TRBJ2-1 and V is TRBV12-3 or TRBV12-4; 7 bases align to TRBD1. This CDR3 is built from 16 residues. Germline trimming cut 5 bases from V and 0 bases from J; bases unmatched to any gene: 7. The CDR3 loop is CASSTYRGDSYNEQFF. CDR3 DNA: TGTGCCAGCAGTACCTACAGGGGAGACTCCTACAATGAGCAGTTCTTC.

The chain has TRBV11-2 and TRBJ2-7, with 8 nucleotides matching TRBD2. Germline V gives CDR1 SGHAT, CDR2 FQNNGV. The CDR3 sequence is 14 residues long. Losses at the gene ends were 7 bases for V and 3 bases for J; bases not matched to a gene: 8. CDR3 amino acids: CASTYGGALYEQYF. The CDR3, as DNA: TGTGCCAGCACCTACGGGGGGGCCCTCTACGAGCAGTACTTC.